This T cell receptor beta chain derives from a study of cytomegalovirus exposure and HLA in healthy donors. Study-wide context: Genetic ancestry analysis placed more than 80% of the 398 donors that were genotyped in the Caucasian-associated cluster.

This CDR3 region has 16 residues. V was clipped by 0 bases and J by 0 bases, with 6 bases between them. Germline assignment: CDR1 MNHEY and CDR2 SMNVEV (reference sequence). Primers included in the PCR were 60 Vbeta and 13 Jbeta primers. Assay used: immunoSEQ multiplex PCR; TCRdb lists only in-frame clones, some missing. The sample has some 160,000 clones, over 80% seen once. Details on this clone: No antigen is known for it.

General observations from the study: Immune exposure data for these donors was limited to CMV serostatus. Common viral pathogens (according to a later analysis) appeared linked to several of the most significant clusters. Likely technical artifact: a cluster of highly shared sequence variants.

The receptor was isolated from a young woman in good health and CMV-seronegative. The material sequenced was PBMCs. This chain links TRBV27 with TRBJ2-6; D gene uncertain. The DNA of the CDR3 is TGTGCCAGCAGTTTATCGATCGGCTCTGGGGCCAACGTCCTGACTTTC. Translated: CASSLSIGSGANVLTF. Combining the CDR3 with reference TRBV27 and TRBJ2-6 gives the whole variable domain EAQVTQNPRYLITVTGKKLTVTCSQNMNHEYMSWYRQDPGLGLRQIYYSMNVEVTDKGDVPEGYKVSRKEKRNFPLILESPSPNQTSLYFCASSLSIGSGANVLTFGAGSRLTVL.